This T cell receptor (beta chain) was retrieved from a study of OX40 agonist ivuxolimab in advanced cancers. About the research overall: Ivuxolimab, an agonistic anti-OX40 (CD134) antibody, was given to patients. Partial responses were achieved by three patients, of whom one had hepatocellular carcinoma and two had cutaneous melanoma.

About this clone: Its specificity is unknown.

Data came from immunoSEQ multiplex PCR; TCRdb stores just in-frame clones and leaves some out. Here the sample spans some 98,000 clones, roughly 93% being singletons. Autoimmune disease history or systemic immunosuppression led to patients being barred. Study results and limitations: Relative to CD4+ cells, CD8+ T cells on average had more expanded clones.

CDR1 and CDR2 from the germline V gene are SGHAT and FQNNGV. The CDR3 runs to 17 residues. V dropped 3 bases and J dropped 4 bases, with 21 bases sitting between them. Sequencing was performed on CD4+ or CD8+ T cells sorted from blood, taken in a trial of the OX40 agonist ivuxolimab. The clonotype originates from an adult with an advanced solid tumor such as melanoma, head and neck, liver or kidney cancer. The rearrangement joins TRBV11-2 to TRBJ1-1; tentative D call: TRBD1 (6 bases). The CDR3, as DNA: TGTGCCAGCAGCTTTCGGGCATCCGCAGGGGATTTCACTGAAGCTTTCTTT. It is translated as CASSFRASAGDFTEAFF. The variable domain in full, with the rest retrieved from reference TRBV11-2 and TRBJ1-1, is EAGVAQSPRYKIIEKRQSVAFWCNPISGHATLYWYQQILGQGPKLLIQFQNNGVVDDSQLPKDRFSAERLKGVDSTLKIQPAKLEDSAVYLCASSFRASAGDFTEAFFGQGTRLTVV.